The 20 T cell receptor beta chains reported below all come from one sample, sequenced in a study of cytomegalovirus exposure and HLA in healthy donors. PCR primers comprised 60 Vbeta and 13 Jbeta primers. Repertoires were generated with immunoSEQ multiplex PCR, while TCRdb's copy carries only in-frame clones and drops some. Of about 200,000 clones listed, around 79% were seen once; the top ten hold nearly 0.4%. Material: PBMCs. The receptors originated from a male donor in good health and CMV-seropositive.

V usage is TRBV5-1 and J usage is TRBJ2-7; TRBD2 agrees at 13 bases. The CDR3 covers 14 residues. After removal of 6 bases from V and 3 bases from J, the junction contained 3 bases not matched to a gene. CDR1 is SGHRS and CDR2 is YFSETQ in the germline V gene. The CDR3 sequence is CASTRTSGSYEQYF. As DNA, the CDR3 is TGCGCCAGCACTAGGACTAGCGGGAGCTACGAGCAGTACTTC.

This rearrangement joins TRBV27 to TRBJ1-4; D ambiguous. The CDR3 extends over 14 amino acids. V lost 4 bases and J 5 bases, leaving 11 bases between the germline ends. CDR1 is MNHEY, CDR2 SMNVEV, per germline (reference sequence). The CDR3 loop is CASSYRGWNEKLFF. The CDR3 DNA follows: TGTGCCAGCAGTTATCGAGGGTGGAATGAAAAACTGTTTTTT.

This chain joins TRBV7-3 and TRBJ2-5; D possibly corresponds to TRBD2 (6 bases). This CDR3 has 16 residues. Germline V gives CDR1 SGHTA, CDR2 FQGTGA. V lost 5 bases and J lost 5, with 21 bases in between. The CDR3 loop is CASSPFVGGAEETQYF. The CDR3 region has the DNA TGTGCCAGCAGCCCCTTCGTCGGAGGGGCAGAGGAGACCCAGTACTTC.

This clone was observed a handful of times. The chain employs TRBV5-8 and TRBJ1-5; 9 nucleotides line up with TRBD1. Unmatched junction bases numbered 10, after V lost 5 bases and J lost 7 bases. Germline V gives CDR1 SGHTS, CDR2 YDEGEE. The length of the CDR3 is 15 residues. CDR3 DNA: TGTGCCAGCAGTCCCACAGGGGGCTCGTGGCAGCCCCAGCATTTT. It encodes CASSPTGGSWQPQHF.

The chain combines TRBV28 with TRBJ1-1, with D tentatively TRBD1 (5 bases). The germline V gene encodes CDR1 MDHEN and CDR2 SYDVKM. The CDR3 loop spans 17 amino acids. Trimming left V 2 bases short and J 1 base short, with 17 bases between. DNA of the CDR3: TGTGCCAGCAGTTTAAGGAGGGGAAGGGACCGGAACACTGAAGCTTTCTTT. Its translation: CASSLRRGRDRNTEAFF.

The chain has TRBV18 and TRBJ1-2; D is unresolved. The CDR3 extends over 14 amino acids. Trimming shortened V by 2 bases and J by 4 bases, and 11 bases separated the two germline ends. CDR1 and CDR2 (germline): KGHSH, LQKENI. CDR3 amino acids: CASSPSTEVYGYTF. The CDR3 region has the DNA TGTGCCAGCTCACCATCCACTGAGGTCTATGGCTACACCTTC.

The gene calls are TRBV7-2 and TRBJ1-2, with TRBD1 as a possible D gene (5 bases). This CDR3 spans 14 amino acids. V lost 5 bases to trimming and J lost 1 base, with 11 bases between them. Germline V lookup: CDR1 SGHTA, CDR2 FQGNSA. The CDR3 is CASSPSGNNYGYTF. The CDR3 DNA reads TGTGCCAGCAGCCCATCAGGGAATAACTATGGCTACACCTTC.

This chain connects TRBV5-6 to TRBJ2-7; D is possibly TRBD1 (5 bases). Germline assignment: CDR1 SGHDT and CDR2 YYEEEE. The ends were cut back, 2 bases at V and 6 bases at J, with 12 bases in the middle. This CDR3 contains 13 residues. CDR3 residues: CASSFQQGREQYF. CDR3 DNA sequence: TGTGCCAGCAGCTTTCAGCAGGGCCGCGAGCAGTACTTC.

The CDR3 bases are TGTGCCAGTAGTATAGAAGGGGGAACTGAAGCTTTCTTT. Protein sequence: CASSIEGGTEAFF. The V gene is TRBV19, the J gene TRBJ1-1; a weak D match, TRBD1 (6 bases). The CDR3 extends over 13 amino acids. Germline values: CDR1 LNHDA, CDR2 SQIVND (reference sequence). The germline V and J ends were trimmed by 0 bases and 5 bases, with 7 bases remaining between them. Using reference TRBV19 and TRBJ1-1 for the parts outside the CDR3, the full variable domain is DGGITQSPKYLFRKEGQNVTLSCEQNLNHDAMYWYRQDPGQGLRLIYYSQIVNDFQKGDIAEGYSVSREKKESFPLTVTSAQKNPTAFYLCASSIEGGTEAFFGQGTRLTVV.

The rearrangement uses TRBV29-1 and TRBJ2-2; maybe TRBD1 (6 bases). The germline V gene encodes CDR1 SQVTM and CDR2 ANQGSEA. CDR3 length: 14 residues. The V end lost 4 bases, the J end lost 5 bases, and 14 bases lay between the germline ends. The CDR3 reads CSVGLAGVTGELFF. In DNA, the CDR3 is TGCAGCGTTGGGTTGGCAGGGGTGACCGGGGAGCTGTTTTTT.

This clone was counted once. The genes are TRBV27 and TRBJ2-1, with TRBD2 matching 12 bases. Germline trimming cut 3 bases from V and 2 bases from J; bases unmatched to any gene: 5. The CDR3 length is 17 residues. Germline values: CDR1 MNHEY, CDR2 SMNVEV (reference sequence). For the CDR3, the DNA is TGTGCCAGCAGTTTCCCGGGACTAGCGGGCGCCTACAATGAGCAGTTCTTC. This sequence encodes CASSFPGLAGAYNEQFF.

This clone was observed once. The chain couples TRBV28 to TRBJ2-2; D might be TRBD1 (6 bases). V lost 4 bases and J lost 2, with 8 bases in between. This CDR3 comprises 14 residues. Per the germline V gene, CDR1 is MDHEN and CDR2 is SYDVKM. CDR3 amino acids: CASSSTGNTGELFF. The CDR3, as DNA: TGTGCCAGCAGTTCGACAGGAAACACCGGGGAGCTGTTTTTT.

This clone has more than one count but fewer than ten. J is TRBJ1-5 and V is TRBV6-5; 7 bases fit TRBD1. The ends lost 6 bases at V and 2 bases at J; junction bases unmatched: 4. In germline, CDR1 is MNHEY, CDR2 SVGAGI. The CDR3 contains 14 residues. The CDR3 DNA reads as TGTGCCAGCAGAGATACAGGGGGCAATCAGCCCCAGCATTTT. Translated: CASRDTGGNQPQHF.

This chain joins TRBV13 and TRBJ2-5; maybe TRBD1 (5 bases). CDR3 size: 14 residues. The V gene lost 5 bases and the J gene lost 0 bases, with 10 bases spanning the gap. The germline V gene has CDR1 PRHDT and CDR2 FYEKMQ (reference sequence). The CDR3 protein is CASSPDSYQETQYF. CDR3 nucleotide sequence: TGTGCCAGCAGCCCCGACAGCTACCAAGAGACCCAGTACTTC.

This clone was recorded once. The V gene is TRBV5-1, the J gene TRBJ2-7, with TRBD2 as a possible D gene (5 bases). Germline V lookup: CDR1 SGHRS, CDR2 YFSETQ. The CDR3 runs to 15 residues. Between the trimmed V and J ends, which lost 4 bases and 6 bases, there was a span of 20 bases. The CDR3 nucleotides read TGCGCCAGCAGCCCCTCCACGCGTGGTGCGGGCGAGCAGTACTTC. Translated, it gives CASSPSTRGAGEQYF.

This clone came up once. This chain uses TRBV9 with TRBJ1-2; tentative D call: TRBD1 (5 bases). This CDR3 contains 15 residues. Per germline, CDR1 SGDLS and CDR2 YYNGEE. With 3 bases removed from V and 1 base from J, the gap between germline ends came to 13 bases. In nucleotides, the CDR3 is TGTGCCAGCAGCGGTGGGGCATCCCTTAACTATGGCTACACCTTC. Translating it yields CASSGGASLNYGYTF.

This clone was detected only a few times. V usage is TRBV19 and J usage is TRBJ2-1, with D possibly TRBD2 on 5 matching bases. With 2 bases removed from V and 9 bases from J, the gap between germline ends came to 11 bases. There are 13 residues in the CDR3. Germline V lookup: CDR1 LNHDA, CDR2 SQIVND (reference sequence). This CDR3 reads CASSITQEGEQFF. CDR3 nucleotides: TGTGCCAGTAGTATAACCCAAGAGGGTGAGCAGTTCTTC.

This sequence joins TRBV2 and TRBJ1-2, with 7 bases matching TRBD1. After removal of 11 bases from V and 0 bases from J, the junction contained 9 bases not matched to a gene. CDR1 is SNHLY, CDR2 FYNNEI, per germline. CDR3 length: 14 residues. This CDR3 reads CAGSSTGTNYGYTF. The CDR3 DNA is TGTGCCGGATCCTCGACAGGGACTAACTATGGCTACACCTTC.

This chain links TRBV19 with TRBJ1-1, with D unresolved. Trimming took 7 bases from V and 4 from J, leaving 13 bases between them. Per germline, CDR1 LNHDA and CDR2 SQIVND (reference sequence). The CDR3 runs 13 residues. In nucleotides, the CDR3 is TGTGCCAGTAACCCTCGGCGGGGCACTGAAGCTTTCTTT. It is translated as CASNPRRGTEAFF.

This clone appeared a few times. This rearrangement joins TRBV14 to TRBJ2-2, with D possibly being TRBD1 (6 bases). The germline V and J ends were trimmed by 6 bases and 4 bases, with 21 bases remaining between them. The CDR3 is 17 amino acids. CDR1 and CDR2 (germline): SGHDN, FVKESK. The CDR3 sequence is CASSPIIQGLSTGELFF. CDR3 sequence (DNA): TGTGCCAGCAGTCCTATTATCCAGGGGTTGAGCACCGGGGAGCTGTTTTTT.